This T cell receptor beta chain derives from a study of molecular identifiers for immune sequencing clone quantification. Study-level results: The study found clones above 20 RNA copies held over 99% of effector molecules and under 1% in naive cells.

The CDR3 has 13 residues. Germline V gene sequence: CDR1 MDHEN, CDR2 SYDVKM. The sample holds many counts of this clonotype. What it binds is unknown. At one of its ends the junction is not consistent with the germline gene, which may arise from a read error. MiXCR was run by TCRdb on the PCR reads, yielding one entry per CDR3 protein. The top ten clones hold under 1.4% of a sample with around 43,000 distinct CDR3 sequences, about 19% of them seen once. This clonotype was sampled from a human donor in good health. Some libraries in this study had Jurkat cell RNA spiked in. Sequenced: naive CD8+ T cells from blood, with Jurkat cell RNA spiked in. Subset: FACS-sorted CD8+CD4-CCR7+CD45RA+ naive T cells. The chain carries TRBV28 and TRBJ2-3, with unresolved D. The CDR3 coding sequence is TGTGCCAGCAGTTTATTGGGCACAAATACGCAGTATTTT. Protein product: CASSLLGTNTQYF.